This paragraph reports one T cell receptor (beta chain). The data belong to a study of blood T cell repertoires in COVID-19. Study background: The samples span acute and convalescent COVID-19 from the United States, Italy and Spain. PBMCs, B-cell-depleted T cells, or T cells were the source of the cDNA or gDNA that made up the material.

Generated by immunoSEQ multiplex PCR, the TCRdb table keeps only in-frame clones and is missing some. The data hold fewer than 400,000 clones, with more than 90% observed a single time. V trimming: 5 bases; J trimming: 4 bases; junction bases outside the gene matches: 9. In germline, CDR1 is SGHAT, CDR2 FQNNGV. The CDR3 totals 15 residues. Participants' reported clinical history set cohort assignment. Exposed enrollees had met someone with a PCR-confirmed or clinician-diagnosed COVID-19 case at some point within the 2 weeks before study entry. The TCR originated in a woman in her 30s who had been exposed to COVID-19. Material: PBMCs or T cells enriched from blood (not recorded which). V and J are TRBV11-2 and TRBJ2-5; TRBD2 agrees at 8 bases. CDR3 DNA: TGTGCCAGCAGCGATAGAACACGGGGGGGAGAGACCCAGTACTTC. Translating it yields CASSDRTRGGETQYF.